These T cell receptor beta chains were read from a single sample in a study of graft-versus-host responses after intestinal transplantation. Data came from immunoSEQ multiplex PCR; TCRdb stores just in-frame clones and leaves some out. The sample shows about 89,000 clones, over 85% of them seen only once. The antigens for these receptors are not known. Sample: unstimulated CD4+ T cells sorted from spleen or lymph node cells, taken before intestinal transplant. The receptor source for this set is a human donor who received an intestinal transplant. The CDR3 runs from the conserved cysteine through the conserved F or W. Only part of the rows carry a size: once, few, many, or a class if the clone is expanded.

once TRBV6-5 CASSLTSGRNNEQFF
- TRBV4-2 CASSQGLAGDNEQFF
- TRBV5-1 CASSLTGPGESMNTEAFF
- TRBV7-2 CASSLAGQVPEGYTF
- TRBV4-1 CASSQVATSRYTGELFF
- TRBV27 CASSLLRGQGGELFF
once TRBV5-8 CASSAGLTSSPLHF
- TRBV18 CASSPTTGNYGYTF
- TRBV7-2 CASSSRRGGEYIQYF
- TRBV7-6 CASSLEPSGRFFSYNEQFF
- TRBV6-1 CASSGQTKNIQYF
- TRBV7-3 CASSPSGQLSSGANVLTF
- TRBV7-3 CASSFGPPANYGYTF
- TRBV5-1 CASSLDPQKTNEKLFF
- TRBV19 CASSTGTNEQFF
- TRBV6-1 CASSIADRGGYGYTF
- TRBV2 CASSEGGQGRRLTFF
once TRBV5-1 CASSGQTSGHPLDEQYF
- TRBV12-5 CASGPSPGVRPYEQYF
- TRBV7-9 CASSLQGAIGTEAFF
- TRBV19 CASSIASNQPQHF
- TRBV27 CATGGVYEQYF
- TRBV7-9 CASSLAGRGTEAFF
- TRBV19 CASKRLADTGELFF
- TRBV6-5 CASSGTASTF
- TRBV29-1 CSVRGTISDGELFF
- TRBV19 CASSIDRVDGYTF
once TRBV18 CASSERRGDRQETQYF
- TRBV28 CASRGRENEQFF
- TRBV27 CASTGLAGNNEQFF
- TRBV5-8 CASSLGTGTPNEKLFF
- TRBV27 CASSPRVGNGLSYEQYF
- TRBV7-9 CASSLTSLRDLAKNIQYF
- TRBV5-1 CASSLVRETQYF
- TRBV5-1 CASSLDSGGPDIQYF
- TRBV7-9 CASSLTDTQYF
few TRBV6-1 CAGRGGRGWAGELFF
- TRBV6-5 CASSQGGETQYF
- TRBV11-3 CASSSGGLANPYNEQFF
- TRBV5-6 CASSLADTQYF
- TRBV14 CASSEGTSNRGEQYF
- TRBV28 CAGREWDQEDQPQHF
- TRBV2 CASSWDRLGGYTF
- TRBV18 CASSSRLAGYQETQYF
- TRBV6-6 CASSYGRTDTQYF
- TRBV7-2 CASSLLRNEQFF
- TRBV9 CASSGRSSTGELFF
- TRBV5-1 CASSWGQGASETQYF
- TRBV5-1 CASRSDSYEQYF
few TRBV2 CASSEDPGQGVYEQYF
- TRBV5-4 CASSTIAGPTYEQYF
- TRBV9 CASSVVGGLAETQYF
- TRBV28 CASTSTAGPSGSSGHEQYF
once TRBV29-1 CSVARAREQYF
- TRBV2 CASLLWIINYGYTF
- TRBV7-9 CASSSTARVEDSWEQYF
- TRBV7-2 CASSSRAGGAHEQYF